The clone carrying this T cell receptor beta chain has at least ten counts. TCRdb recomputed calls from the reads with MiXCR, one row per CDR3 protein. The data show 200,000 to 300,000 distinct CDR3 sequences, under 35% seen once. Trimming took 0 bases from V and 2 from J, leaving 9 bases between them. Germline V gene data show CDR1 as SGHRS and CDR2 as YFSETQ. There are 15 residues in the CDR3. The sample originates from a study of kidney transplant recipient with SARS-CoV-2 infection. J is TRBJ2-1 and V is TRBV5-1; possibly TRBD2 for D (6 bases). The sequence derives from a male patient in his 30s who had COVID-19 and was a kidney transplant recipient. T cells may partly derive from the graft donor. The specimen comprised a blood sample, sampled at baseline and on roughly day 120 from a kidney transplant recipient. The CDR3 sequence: CASSLAGDTYNEQFF. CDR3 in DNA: TGCGCCAGCAGCTTGGCGGGAGACACCTACAATGAGCAGTTCTTC.